One and the same sample provided the 15 T cell receptor beta chains below, sequenced in a study of T cell repertoires in cytomegalovirus infection. TCRdb redid the calling of the reads with MiXCR, one entry per CDR3 protein. The data show around 740,000 distinct CDR3 sequences, less than 40% seen once. Input material: PBMCs. The receptors shown here come from a human donor in good health (CMV status not recorded). Some clones in this sample may be carry-over from other donors' samples.

Written as DNA, the CDR3 is TGTGCCAGTAGTAATCCAGGGGAATACGGCTACACCTTC. This codes for CASSNPGEYGYTF. V is TRBV19 and J is TRBJ1-2; maybe TRBD1 (6 bases). The V and J ends lost 4 bases and 8 bases respectively, with 14 bases between them. Germline V lookup: CDR1 LNHDA, CDR2 SQIVND (reference sequence). The CDR3 contains 13 residues.

This clonotype was seen only once. The chain has TRBV29-1 and TRBJ2-2; 8 bases agree with TRBD1. Germline V gene sequence: CDR1 SQVTM, CDR2 ANQGSEA. The CDR3 loop spans 13 amino acids. Unmatched junction bases numbered 4, after V lost 5 bases and J lost 5 bases. CDR3 residues: CSVSRGQTGELFF. The CDR3 DNA is TGCAGCGTTTCCAGGGGGCAGACCGGGGAGCTGTTTTTT.

This clonotype showed up just a few times. This CDR3 is CASSLGSQGAPWNEQFF. Here the CDR3 DNA reads TGTGCCAGCAGCTTAGGGTCTCAGGGGGCCCCTTGGAATGAGCAGTTCTTC. The chain recombines TRBV7-8 with TRBJ2-1; 8 nucleotides agree with TRBD1. This CDR3 spans 17 amino acids. V dropped 1 base and J dropped 7; count of bases not matched to a gene: 12. Germline V CDR1 and CDR2: SGHVS, FQNEAQ.

This chain connects TRBV2 to TRBJ2-5; TRBD2 might be the D (6 bases). The CDR3 has 13 residues. In germline, CDR1 is SNHLY, CDR2 FYNNEI. Trimming shortened V by 8 bases and J by 2 bases, and 12 bases separated the two germline ends. This CDR3 reads CASGGTRQETQYF. CDR3 nucleotides: TGTGCCAGCGGGGGGACGAGGCAAGAGACCCAGTACTTC.

The chain carries TRBV29-1 and TRBJ2-3; 14 bases fit TRBD2. CDR1 SQVTM and CDR2 ANQGSEA come from the germline V gene. J was trimmed by 8 bases and V by 7 bases; bases with no gene match: 8. CDR3 size: 14 residues. The CDR3 bases are TGCAGCGCACCCGGGACTAGCGGGAGTGGTACGCAGTATTTT. This encodes CSAPGTSGSGTQYF.

This clonotype was seen only a few times. The rearrangement links TRBV11-2 to TRBJ2-3; TRBD2 matches at 12 bases. Germline assignment: CDR1 SGHAT and CDR2 FQNNGV. The CDR3 runs 17 residues. Trimming cost V 2 bases and J 6 bases; bases outside gene matches: 9. This CDR3 is CASSLSSRLAGGDTQYF. CDR3 DNA sequence: TGTGCCAGCAGCTTATCTTCGCGGCTAGCGGGAGGGGATACGCAGTATTTT.

This clonotype has just a few counts. The chain carries TRBV11-3 and TRBJ1-1, with 10 positions matching TRBD1. CDR1 is SGHNT, CDR2 YENEEA, per germline. V was clipped by 0 bases and J by 4 bases; unmatched bases: 8. The length of the CDR3 is 17 residues. CDR3 sequence: CASSLDFDRGRSTEAFF. CDR3 nucleotide sequence: TGTGCCAGCAGCTTAGACTTCGACAGGGGGCGAAGCACTGAAGCTTTCTTT.

This clonotype was counted only a few times. This rearrangement joins TRBV7-2 to TRBJ1-6, with 7 bases lining up with TRBD1. J was trimmed by 7 bases and V by 4 bases; bases with no gene match: 7. Germline CDR1 reads SGHTA; CDR2 reads FQGNSA. This CDR3 is 15 amino acids long. The CDR3 region has the DNA TGTGCCAGCAGCTCACAACAGGGGCGGAATTCACCCCTCCACTTT. Its translation is CASSSQQGRNSPLHF.

The genes are TRBV7-2 and TRBJ2-1, with 9 bases matching TRBD2. The junction had 6 bases not matched to a gene; V was cut back by 1 base and J by 8 bases. This CDR3 has 15 amino acids. In germline, CDR1 is SGHTA, CDR2 FQGNSA. The CDR3 DNA reads TGTGCCAGCAGCTTAGTAGGGACTAGCCGGGATGAGCAGTTCTTC. Protein product: CASSLVGTSRDEQFF.

The V call is TRBV4-3, the J call TRBJ2-7, with D possibly matching TRBD2 (5 bases). V was trimmed by 5 bases and J by 3 bases, leaving 11 bases between them. CDR3 length equals 13 residues. The germline gives CDR1 LGHNA, CDR2 YSLEER. The CDR3 loop is CASSLEELYEQYF. CDR3 DNA: TGCGCCAGCAGCTTGGAGGAGCTCTACGAGCAGTACTTC.

The rearrangement joins TRBV25-1 to TRBJ1-1; maybe TRBD1 (5 bases). With 8 bases removed from V and 4 bases from J, the gap between germline ends came to 14 bases. The V gene's germline CDR1 is MGHDK and CDR2 SYGVNS. The CDR3 loop spans 13 amino acids. CDR3 region: CASSRDQGTEAFF. CDR3 sequence (DNA): TGTGCCAGCTCCCGGGACCAGGGCACTGAAGCTTTCTTT. Together with reference TRBV25-1 and TRBJ1-1, the CDR3 gives the full variable domain: EADIYQTPRYLVIGTGKKITLECSQTMGHDKMYWYQQDPGMELHLIHYSYGVNSTEKGDLSSESTVSRIRTEHFPLTLESARPSHTSQYLCASSRDQGTEAFFGQGTRLTVV.

V is TRBV12-3 or TRBV12-4 and J is TRBJ1-2; D not resolved. This CDR3 comprises 14 residues. Trimming cost V 6 bases and J 5 bases, with 16 bases left between them. The DNA of the CDR3 is TGTGCCAGCAGGCGGGATGGAACAGCGTATGGCTACACCTTC. This codes for CASRRDGTAYGYTF.

This sequence joins TRBV7-2 and TRBJ2-3; 12 bases are shared with TRBD2. V dropped 4 bases and J dropped 1; count of bases not matched to a gene: 9. Germline-derived CDR1 and CDR2 are SGHTA and FQGNSA. The length of the CDR3 is 18 residues. CDR3 in amino acids: CASSSLTRLAGGTDTQYF. The CDR3 DNA sequence: TGTGCCAGCAGCTCCCTAACCCGACTAGCGGGAGGCACAGATACGCAGTATTTT.

This chain joins TRBV4-1 and TRBJ1-1; D ambiguous. The CDR3 runs to 15 residues. CDR1 is MGHRA and CDR2 is YSYEKL in the germline V gene. V was cut by 0 bases and J by 4 bases, with 12 bases left in between. CDR3 sequence reads: CASSQEVRTSTEAFF. The CDR3 bases are TGCGCCAGCAGCCAAGAAGTGAGAACCAGCACTGAAGCTTTCTTT.

The chain carries TRBV2 and TRBJ2-2, with no clear D. V lost 3 bases and J 7 bases, leaving 3 bases between the germline ends. Germline lookup yields CDR1 SNHLY and CDR2 FYNNEI. CDR3 size: 11 residues. In nucleotides, the CDR3 is TGTGCCAGCAGTGAGGACGGGGAGCTGTTTTTT. Amino acid sequence: CASSEDGELFF.